A selection of T cell receptor beta chains follows, all from one sample in a study of T cell responses to AZD1222 COVID-19 vaccine. TCRdb's table, derived via immunoSEQ multiplex PCR, lists solely in-frame clones and lacks some. Of 110,000 to 150,000 clones listed, almost 90% are singletons. The sequences come from peripheral blood, collected on day 0 of AZD1222 vaccination. Receptors originate from an adult in good health. Both conserved end residues are trimmed from each CDR3. Fields, in order: CDR3 protein, J gene, D gene, V gene. D genes are given only for firm matches.

CDR3 protein: ASSLKTAYMNTEAF
J gene: TRBJ1-1
D gene: NA
V gene: TRBV11-2

CDR3 protein: ASSQLSGTYNEQF
J gene: TRBJ2-1
D gene: NA
V gene: TRBV4-3

CDR3 protein: ASSRGTGTYQPQH
J gene: TRBJ1-5
D gene: TRBD1
V gene: TRBV7-9

CDR3 protein: ASSPDRGRGKLF
J gene: TRBJ1-4
D gene: TRBD1
V gene: TRBV7-8

CDR3 protein: ASSGAGQLNTEAF
J gene: TRBJ1-1
D gene: NA
V gene: TRBV2

CDR3 protein: ASSWGGSYEQY
J gene: TRBJ2-7
D gene: TRBD2
V gene: TRBV5-6

CDR3 protein: AWSAAGASEKLF
J gene: TRBJ1-4
D gene: NA
V gene: TRBV30

CDR3 protein: ASSPGAIFDPSGTDTQY
J gene: TRBJ2-3
D gene: NA
V gene: TRBV11-3

CDR3 protein: ASSWAGEETQY
J gene: TRBJ2-5
D gene: NA
V gene: TRBV5-4

CDR3 protein: ASTRILRNTEAF
J gene: TRBJ1-1
D gene: NA
V gene: TRBV28

CDR3 protein: ASSTRGGYFNEQY
J gene: TRBJ2-7
D gene: TRBD1
V gene: TRBV27

CDR3 protein: ASSQDTGEQF
J gene: TRBJ2-1
D gene: NA
V gene: TRBV4-2

CDR3 protein: ATGGRDNEQF
J gene: TRBJ2-1
D gene: NA
V gene: TRBV15

CDR3 protein: ASSLRDSGEQF
J gene: TRBJ2-1
D gene: NA
V gene: TRBV7-2

CDR3 protein: ASSVDGYNEKLF
J gene: TRBJ1-4
D gene: NA
V gene: TRBV9